This record covers a single TCR beta chain. Its specificity is not known. V was trimmed by 5 bases and J by 0 bases, leaving 7 bases between them. The CDR3 is 13 amino acids. The germline V gene encodes CDR1 MNHEY and CDR2 SVGAGI. This sample was taken from a study of T cell clones after liver transplantation. Findings of the study overall: A significant post-transplant drop in circulating graft-donor-reactive CD4 TCRbeta sequences occurred in most of the 8 subjects.

Sorting of unstimulated PBMCs yielded separate CD3+CD4+ and CD3+CD8+ fractions. Assay: immunoSEQ multiplex PCR; the TCRdb copy retains only in-frame clones and omits some. The table lists about 20,000 clones, 65% to 85% of them singletons. The sequenced sample was CD8+ T cells from blood, obtained around 54 months after liver transplant. The rearrangement joins TRBV6-5 to TRBJ1-1; tentative D call: TRBD1 (5 bases). The origin of this receptor is a human patient who received a liver transplant. Some of these T cells may belong to the graft donor. Here the CDR3 DNA reads TGTGCCAGCAGTGACAGCATGAACACTGAAGCTTTCTTT. Its translation is CASSDSMNTEAFF.